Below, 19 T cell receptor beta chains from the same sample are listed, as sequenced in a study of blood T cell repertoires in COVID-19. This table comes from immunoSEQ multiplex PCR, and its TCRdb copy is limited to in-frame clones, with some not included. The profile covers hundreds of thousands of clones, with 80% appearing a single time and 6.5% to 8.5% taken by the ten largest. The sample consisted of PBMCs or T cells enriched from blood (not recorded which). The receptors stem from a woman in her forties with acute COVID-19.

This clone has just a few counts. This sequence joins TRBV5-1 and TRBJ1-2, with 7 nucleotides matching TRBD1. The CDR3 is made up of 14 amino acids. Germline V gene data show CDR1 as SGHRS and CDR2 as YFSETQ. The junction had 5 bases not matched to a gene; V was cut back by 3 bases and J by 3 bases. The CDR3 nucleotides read TGCGCCAGCAGCTCCTACAGGGGCGACTATGGCTACACCTTC. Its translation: CASSSYRGDYGYTF.

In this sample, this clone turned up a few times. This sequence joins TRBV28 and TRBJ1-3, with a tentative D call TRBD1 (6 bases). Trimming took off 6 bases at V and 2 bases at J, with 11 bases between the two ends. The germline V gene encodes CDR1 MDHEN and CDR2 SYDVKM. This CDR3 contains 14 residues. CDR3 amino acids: CASSPAGAGNTIYF. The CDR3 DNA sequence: TGTGCCAGCAGCCCCGCAGGGGCTGGAAACACCATATATTTT.

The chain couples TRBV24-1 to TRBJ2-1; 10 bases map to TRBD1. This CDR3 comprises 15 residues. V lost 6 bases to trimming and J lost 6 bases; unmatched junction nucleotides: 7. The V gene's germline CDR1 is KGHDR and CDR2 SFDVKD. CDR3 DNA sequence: TGTGCCACCAGTCCCGGGACAGGGGTTGGCAATGAGCAGTTCTTC. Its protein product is CATSPGTGVGNEQFF.

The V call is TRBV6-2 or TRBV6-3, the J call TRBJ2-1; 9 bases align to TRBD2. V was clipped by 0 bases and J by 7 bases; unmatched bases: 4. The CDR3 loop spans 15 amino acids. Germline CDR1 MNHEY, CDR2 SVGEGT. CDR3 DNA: TGTGCCAGCAGTTACTCGTTCCTAGCGGGAAATGAGCAGTTCTTC. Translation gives CASSYSFLAGNEQFF.

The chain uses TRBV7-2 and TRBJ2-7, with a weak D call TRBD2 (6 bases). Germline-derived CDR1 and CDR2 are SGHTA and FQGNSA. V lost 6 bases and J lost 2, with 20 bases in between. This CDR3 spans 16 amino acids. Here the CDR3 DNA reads TGTGCCAGCAGATATGCGACGGGTAGCGGCGCCTACGAGCAGTACTTC. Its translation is CASRYATGSGAYEQYF.

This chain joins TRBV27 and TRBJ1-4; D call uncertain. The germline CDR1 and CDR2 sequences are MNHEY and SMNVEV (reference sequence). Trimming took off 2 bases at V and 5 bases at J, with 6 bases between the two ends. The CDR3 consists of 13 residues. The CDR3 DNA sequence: TGTGCCAGCAGTTTAGGCGGCAATGAAAAACTGTTTTTT. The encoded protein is CASSLGGNEKLFF.

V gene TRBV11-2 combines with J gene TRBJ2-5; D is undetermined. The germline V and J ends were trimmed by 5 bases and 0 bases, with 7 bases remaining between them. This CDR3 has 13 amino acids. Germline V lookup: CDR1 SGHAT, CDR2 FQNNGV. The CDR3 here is CASSTGYQETQYF. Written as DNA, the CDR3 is TGTGCCAGCAGCACGGGTTACCAAGAGACCCAGTACTTC.

The CDR3 DNA is TGCGCCAGCAGCACGGGACAGGGGGTCTACGAGCAGTACTTC. This translates into CASSTGQGVYEQYF. The chain has TRBV5-1 and TRBJ2-7; TRBD1 aligns across 11 bases. The germline CDR1 and CDR2 sequences are SGHRS and YFSETQ. This CDR3 is 14 amino acids long. V gave up 4 bases and J gave up 3 bases; unmatched junction bases: 3.

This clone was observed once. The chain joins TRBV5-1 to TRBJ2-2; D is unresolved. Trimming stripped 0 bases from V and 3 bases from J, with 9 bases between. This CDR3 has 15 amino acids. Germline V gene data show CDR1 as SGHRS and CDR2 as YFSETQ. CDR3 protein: CASSLENPDTGELFF. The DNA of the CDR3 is TGCGCCAGCAGCTTGGAGAACCCGGACACCGGGGAGCTGTTTTTT.

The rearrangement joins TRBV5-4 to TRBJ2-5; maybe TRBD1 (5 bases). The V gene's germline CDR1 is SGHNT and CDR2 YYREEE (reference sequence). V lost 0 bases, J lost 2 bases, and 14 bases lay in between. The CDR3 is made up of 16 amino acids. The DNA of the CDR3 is TGTGCCAGCAGCTTGGGTCGGCCAGGGCTTCAAGAGACCCAGTACTTC. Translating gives CASSLGRPGLQETQYF.

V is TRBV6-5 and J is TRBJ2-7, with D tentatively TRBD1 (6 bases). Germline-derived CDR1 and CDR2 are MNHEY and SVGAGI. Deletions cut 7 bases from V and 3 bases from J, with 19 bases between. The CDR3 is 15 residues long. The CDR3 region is CASKPRPADSYEQYF. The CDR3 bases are TGTGCCAGCAAGCCCCGCCCCGCGGACAGCTACGAGCAGTACTTC.

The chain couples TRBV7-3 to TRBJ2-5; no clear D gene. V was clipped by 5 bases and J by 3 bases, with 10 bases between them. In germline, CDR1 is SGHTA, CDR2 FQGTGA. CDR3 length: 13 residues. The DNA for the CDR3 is TGTGCCAGCAGCCTCATGGCCGAAGAGACCCAGTACTTC. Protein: CASSLMAEETQYF.

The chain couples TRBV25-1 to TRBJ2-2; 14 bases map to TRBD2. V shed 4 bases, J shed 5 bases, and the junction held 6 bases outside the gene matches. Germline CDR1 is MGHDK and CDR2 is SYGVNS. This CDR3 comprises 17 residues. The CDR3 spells CASSGGTSGRRTGELFF. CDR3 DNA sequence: TGTGCCAGCAGTGGCGGGACTAGCGGGAGAAGGACCGGGGAGCTGTTTTTT. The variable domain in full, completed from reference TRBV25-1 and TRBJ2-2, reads EADIYQTPRYLVIGTGKKITLECSQTMGHDKMYWYQQDPGMELHLIHYSYGVNSTEKGDLSSESTVSRIRTEHFPLTLESARPSHTSQYLCASSGGTSGRRTGELFFGEGSRLTVL.

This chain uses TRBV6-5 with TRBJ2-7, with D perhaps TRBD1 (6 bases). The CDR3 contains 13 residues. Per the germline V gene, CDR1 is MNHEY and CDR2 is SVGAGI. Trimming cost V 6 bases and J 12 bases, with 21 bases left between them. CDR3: CASRNQGTPGLYF. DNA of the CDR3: TGTGCCAGCAGAAATCAGGGGACCCCGGGCCTGTACTTC.

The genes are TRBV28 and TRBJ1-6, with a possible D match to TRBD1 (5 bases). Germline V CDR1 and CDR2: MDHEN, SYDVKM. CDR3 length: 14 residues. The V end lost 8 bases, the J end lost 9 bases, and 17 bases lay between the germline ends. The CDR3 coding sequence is TGTGCCAGCCATGGTGGGGCCGCCGGTTCACCCCTCCACTTT. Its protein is CASHGGAAGSPLHF.

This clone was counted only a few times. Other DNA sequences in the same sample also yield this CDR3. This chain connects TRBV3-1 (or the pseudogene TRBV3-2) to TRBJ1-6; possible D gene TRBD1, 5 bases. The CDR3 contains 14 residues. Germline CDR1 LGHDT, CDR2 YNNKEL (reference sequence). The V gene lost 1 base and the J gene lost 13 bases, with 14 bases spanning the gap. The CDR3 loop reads CASSQVTGYSPLHF. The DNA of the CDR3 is TGTGCCAGCAGCCAAGTAACAGGCTATAGCCCCCTCCACTTT.

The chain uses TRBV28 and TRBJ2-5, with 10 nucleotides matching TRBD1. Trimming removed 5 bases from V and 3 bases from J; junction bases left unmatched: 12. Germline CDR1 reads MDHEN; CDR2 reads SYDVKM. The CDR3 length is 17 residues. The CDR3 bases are TGTGCCAGCAGTATGACAGGGGGCGGGTTAGCCAAAGAGACCCAGTACTTC. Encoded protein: CASSMTGGGLAKETQYF.

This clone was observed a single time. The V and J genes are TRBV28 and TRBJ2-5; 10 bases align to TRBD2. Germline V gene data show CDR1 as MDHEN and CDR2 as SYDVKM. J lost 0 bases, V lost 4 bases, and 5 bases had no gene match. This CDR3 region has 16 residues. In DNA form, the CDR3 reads TGTGCCAGCAGTTCCTTTAGCGGGAGGCACCAAGAGACCCAGTACTTC. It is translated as CASSSFSGRHQETQYF. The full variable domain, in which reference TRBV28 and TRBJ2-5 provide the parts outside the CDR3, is DVKVTQSSRYLVKRTGEKVFLECVQDMDHENMFWYRQDPGLGLRLIYFSYDVKMKEKGDIPEGYSVSREKKERFSLILESASTNQTSMYLCASSSFSGRHQETQYFGPGTRLLVL.

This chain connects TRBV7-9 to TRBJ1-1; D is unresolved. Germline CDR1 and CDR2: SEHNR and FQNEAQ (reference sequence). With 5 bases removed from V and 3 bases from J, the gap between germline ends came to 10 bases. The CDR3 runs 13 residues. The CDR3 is CASSPSGDTEAFF. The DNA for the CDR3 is TGTGCCAGCAGCCCCAGCGGGGACACTGAAGCTTTCTTT.